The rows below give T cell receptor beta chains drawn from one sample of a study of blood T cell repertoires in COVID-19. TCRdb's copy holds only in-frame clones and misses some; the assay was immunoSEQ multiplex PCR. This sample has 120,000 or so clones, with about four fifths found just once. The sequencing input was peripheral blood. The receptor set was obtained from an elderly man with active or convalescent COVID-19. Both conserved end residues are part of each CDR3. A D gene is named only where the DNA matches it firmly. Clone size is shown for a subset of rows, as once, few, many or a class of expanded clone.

cdr3_nt: TGCGCCAGCAGCCAAGATAGACGGGCAAGGGGGATCTACTACGAGCAGTACTTC
cdr3_aa: CASSQDRRARGIYYEQYF
d_call: -
v_call: TRBV4-3
clone_size: -
j_call: TRBJ2-7

cdr3_nt: TGTGCCAGCAGCTGGTCGCTAGCGGGCTCCTACAATGAGCAGTTCTTC
cdr3_aa: CASSWSLAGSYNEQFF
d_call: TRBD2
v_call: TRBV7-2
clone_size: few
j_call: TRBJ2-1

cdr3_nt: TGCGCCAGCAGCCAAGTAGCGGGGGGCTTCTACGAGCAGTACTTC
cdr3_aa: CASSQVAGGFYEQYF
d_call: TRBD2
v_call: TRBV4-1
clone_size: once
j_call: TRBJ2-7

cdr3_nt: TGTGCCAGCAGTTTCCCTTACAGGGGCTACGAGCAGTACTTC
cdr3_aa: CASSFPYRGYEQYF
d_call: TRBD1
v_call: TRBV28
clone_size: once
j_call: TRBJ2-7

cdr3_nt: TGTGCCAGCAGCTTATCGCCAGGGGGGACAGATACGCAGTATTTT
cdr3_aa: CASSLSPGGTDTQYF
d_call: -
v_call: TRBV7-3
clone_size: -
j_call: TRBJ2-3

cdr3_nt: TGTGCCATCAGTGAGGACGGGAAAAGCGGCAATCAGCCCCAGCATTTT
cdr3_aa: CAISEDGKSGNQPQHF
d_call: -
v_call: TRBV10-3
clone_size: -
j_call: TRBJ1-5

cdr3_nt: TGCGCCAGCAGCCAAGGAACAGCGGGGGGGCAAGAGACCCAGTACTTC
cdr3_aa: CASSQGTAGGQETQYF
d_call: TRBD2
v_call: TRBV4-1
clone_size: -
j_call: TRBJ2-5

cdr3_nt: TGTGCCAGCCGGGACTCTCGCACAGATACGCAGTATTTT
cdr3_aa: CASRDSRTDTQYF
d_call: -
v_call: TRBV7-8
clone_size: -
j_call: TRBJ2-3

cdr3_nt: TGTGCCAGCAGTGAGGGCCTTACATACACTGAAGCTTTCTTT
cdr3_aa: CASSEGLTYTEAFF
d_call: -
v_call: TRBV6-1
clone_size: few
j_call: TRBJ1-1

cdr3_nt: TGTGCCAGCAGCCCAGATAGCCTCAGGAGCGGGGGGGCGGCGGAGACCCAGTACTTC
cdr3_aa: CASSPDSLRSGGAAETQYF
d_call: TRBD2
v_call: TRBV11-2
clone_size: -
j_call: TRBJ2-5

cdr3_nt: TGTGCCAGCAGCCAAGGTGGGGGGACACCCCTCCACTTT
cdr3_aa: CASSQGGGTPLHF
d_call: -
v_call: TRBV3-1/TRBV3-2
clone_size: -
j_call: TRBJ1-6

cdr3_nt: TGTGCCAGCAGCCCCCTCGGAGGGCTGTCCTACGAGCAGTACTTC
cdr3_aa: CASSPLGGLSYEQYF
d_call: -
v_call: TRBV5-4
clone_size: -
j_call: TRBJ2-7

cdr3_nt: TGTGCCAGCAGCTTTGGAAGTTACTTGAAGGGGGAGACCCAGTACTTC
cdr3_aa: CASSFGSYLKGETQYF
d_call: -
v_call: TRBV7-9
clone_size: -
j_call: TRBJ2-5

cdr3_nt: TGTGCCAGCAGCCCCAGTGGACTAGCGGGGGGTACCGAGACCCAGTACTTC
cdr3_aa: CASSPSGLAGGTETQYF
d_call: TRBD2
v_call: TRBV7-9
clone_size: -
j_call: TRBJ2-5

cdr3_nt: TGTGCCAGCTCACTCGGGGGGGCGACAGATACGCAGTATTTT
cdr3_aa: CASSLGGATDTQYF
d_call: TRBD2
v_call: TRBV18
clone_size: once
j_call: TRBJ2-3

cdr3_nt: TGTGCCAGCGAGGGGACTGCCGACTACAATGAGCAGTTCTTC
cdr3_aa: CASEGTADYNEQFF
d_call: -
v_call: TRBV28
clone_size: -
j_call: TRBJ2-1

cdr3_nt: TGCGCCAGCAGCTTAGGACACCCGAATCAGCCCCAGCATTTT
cdr3_aa: CASSLGHPNQPQHF
d_call: -
v_call: TRBV5-1
clone_size: -
j_call: TRBJ1-5

cdr3_nt: TGTGCCAGCAGCTTAGTGCGGTTCGAGGGGGGCAATCAGCCCCAGCATTTT
cdr3_aa: CASSLVRFEGGNQPQHF
d_call: -
v_call: TRBV7-8
clone_size: -
j_call: TRBJ1-5

cdr3_nt: TGTGCCAGTAGTATTACAGGGGAGGATTCACCCCTCCACTTT
cdr3_aa: CASSITGEDSPLHF
d_call: TRBD1
v_call: TRBV19
clone_size: -
j_call: TRBJ1-6

cdr3_nt: TGTGCCAGCTCACCACCGGGACAGGGAAACTATGGCTACACCTTC
cdr3_aa: CASSPPGQGNYGYTF
d_call: TRBD1
v_call: TRBV18
clone_size: few
j_call: TRBJ1-2

cdr3_nt: TGTGCCAGCAGCCGTCCCGGGACAGGGGGGAGTTCACCCCTCCACTTT
cdr3_aa: CASSRPGTGGSSPLHF
d_call: TRBD1
v_call: TRBV5-5
clone_size: -
j_call: TRBJ1-6

cdr3_nt: TGTGCTAGTGGTTTATCCCTAGGGACAGTAGATAATTCACCCCTCCACTTT
cdr3_aa: CASGLSLGTVDNSPLHF
d_call: TRBD1
v_call: TRBV12-5
clone_size: -
j_call: TRBJ1-6

cdr3_nt: TGTGCCAGCGCAGGTGGGGCAAGAAACATTCAGTACTTC
cdr3_aa: CASAGGARNIQYF
d_call: -
v_call: TRBV6-5
clone_size: -
j_call: TRBJ2-4

cdr3_nt: TGTGCCAGCAGCGTAGTGGTAGCGGGACCCACAGATACGCAGTATTTT
cdr3_aa: CASSVVVAGPTDTQYF
d_call: TRBD2
v_call: TRBV9
clone_size: -
j_call: TRBJ2-3

cdr3_nt: TGTGCCAGCAGCCAACGTGGCGGGGGGAGCTCCTACAATGAGCAGTTCTTC
cdr3_aa: CASSQRGGGSSYNEQFF
d_call: TRBD2
v_call: TRBV4-2
clone_size: -
j_call: TRBJ2-1

cdr3_nt: TGTGCCAGCAGCTATCACCAGGGGACAGATACGCAGTATTTT
cdr3_aa: CASSYHQGTDTQYF
d_call: -
v_call: TRBV11-2
clone_size: -
j_call: TRBJ2-3

cdr3_nt: TGCAGTGCTAGTAGCGTCACAGATACGCAGTATTTT
cdr3_aa: CSASSVTDTQYF
d_call: -
v_call: TRBV20-1
clone_size: -
j_call: TRBJ2-3

cdr3_nt: TGTGCCAGCAGCCAGGGGGGGACAGGGTACAATGAGCAGTTCTTC
cdr3_aa: CASSQGGTGYNEQFF
d_call: TRBD1
v_call: TRBV3-1/TRBV3-2
clone_size: -
j_call: TRBJ2-1

cdr3_nt: TGCAGTGCTAGAGATCTGGAGACCCAGTACTTC
cdr3_aa: CSARDLETQYF
d_call: -
v_call: TRBV20-1
clone_size: -
j_call: TRBJ2-5

cdr3_nt: TGTGCCAGCAGCCAAACAGGGTTGTTGGAAAAACTGTTTTTT
cdr3_aa: CASSQTGLLEKLFF
d_call: -
v_call: TRBV14
clone_size: -
j_call: TRBJ1-4

cdr3_nt: TGTGCCATCAGTGAGTCGGGGCGGGGGGATACGCAGTATTTT
cdr3_aa: CAISESGRGDTQYF
d_call: TRBD2
v_call: TRBV10-3
clone_size: -
j_call: TRBJ2-3

cdr3_nt: TGTGCCAGCAGAGCAGGGGGTCTGGGTGAAGCTTTCTTT
cdr3_aa: CASRAGGLGEAFF
d_call: TRBD1
v_call: TRBV6-5
clone_size: -
j_call: TRBJ1-1

cdr3_nt: TGTGCCAGCAGTTTGGCGGGGGGGGATCAGCCCCAGCATTTT
cdr3_aa: CASSLAGGDQPQHF
d_call: -
v_call: TRBV27
clone_size: once
j_call: TRBJ1-5

cdr3_nt: TGTGCCAGCAGTTACGCCACCGGGAACACTGAAGCTTTCTTT
cdr3_aa: CASSYATGNTEAFF
d_call: -
v_call: TRBV6-2/TRBV6-3
clone_size: -
j_call: TRBJ1-1

cdr3_nt: TGCAGCGTTGAAGCCTTGGACAGGGGTCGGTATGGCTACACCTTC
cdr3_aa: CSVEALDRGRYGYTF
d_call: TRBD1
v_call: TRBV29-1
clone_size: -
j_call: TRBJ1-2

cdr3_nt: TGTGCCAGCAGCGTAGCTATTCCAGGCTTCACAGATACGCAGTATTTT
cdr3_aa: CASSVAIPGFTDTQYF
d_call: -
v_call: TRBV9
clone_size: -
j_call: TRBJ2-3

cdr3_nt: TGTGCCTGGGCCGGGGGGGCGACTGGAAACACCATATATTTT
cdr3_aa: CAWAGGATGNTIYF
d_call: -
v_call: TRBV30
clone_size: -
j_call: TRBJ1-3

cdr3_nt: TGTGCCAGCAGTGAAATACAGGGGGGGAATCAGCCCCAGCATTTT
cdr3_aa: CASSEIQGGNQPQHF
d_call: TRBD1
v_call: TRBV2
clone_size: once
j_call: TRBJ1-5

cdr3_nt: TGTGCCAGTAGTATGGGGGGGCCTTTATATGAGCAGTTCTTC
cdr3_aa: CASSMGGPLYEQFF
d_call: -
v_call: TRBV19
clone_size: -
j_call: TRBJ2-1

cdr3_nt: TGTGCCAGTAGTCGACAGGGTGGGAACACTGAAGCTTTCTTT
cdr3_aa: CASSRQGGNTEAFF
d_call: TRBD1
v_call: TRBV19
clone_size: -
j_call: TRBJ1-1

cdr3_nt: TGTGCCAGCAGCCAAGGGACTGGAGATTCACCCCTCCACTTT
cdr3_aa: CASSQGTGDSPLHF
d_call: -
v_call: TRBV3-1/TRBV3-2
clone_size: -
j_call: TRBJ1-6

cdr3_nt: TGCGCCAGCAGCGGAGCGACAGGGTTCGGCTACACCTTC
cdr3_aa: CASSGATGFGYTF
d_call: TRBD1
v_call: TRBV4-3
clone_size: -
j_call: TRBJ1-2